This passage covers 21 T cell receptor beta chains from one sample sequenced in a study of vaccination and CD4 T cells after COVID-19. Sequencing of DNA taken from cultured CD4+ T cells relied on the Oncomine TCR Beta short-read assay. Using its own MiXCR run on the PCR reads, TCRdb lists one record per CDR3 protein. The profile covers over 15,000 distinct CDR3 sequences, with around 48% appearing a single time and about 14% taken by the ten largest. Antigen specificity for these receptors is unknown. Described treatment: approximately 11-day PBMC culture with coronavirus spike peptide pools or control peptides (ViraFEST assay). Specimen: CD4+ T cells from blood, cultured in vitro. The receptors come from a human donor who had recovered from COVID-19.

The chain is built from TRBV7-8 and TRBJ1-1; tentative D call: TRBD1 (6 bases). The CDR3 consists of 16 residues. Germline lookup yields CDR1 SGHVS and CDR2 FQNEAQ. The germline V and J ends were trimmed by 3 bases and 1 base, with 15 bases remaining between them. CDR3 loop: CASSFTPWGANTEAFF. Here the CDR3 DNA reads TGTGCCAGCAGCTTTACGCCCTGGGGGGCGAACACTGAAGCTTTCTTT.

J is TRBJ2-7 and V is TRBV5-6; 8 nucleotides align to TRBD2. The CDR3 loop spans 15 amino acids. Germline V lookup: CDR1 SGHDT, CDR2 YYEEEE. The V segment lost 6 bases and the J segment 7 bases; nucleotides outside the gene matches: 15. CDR3 nucleotide sequence: TGTGCCAGCAATCGGCCAGCCGGCGGGGGGATGGAGCAGTACTTC. Its protein is CASNRPAGGGMEQYF.

The chain has TRBV7-9 and TRBJ2-2; possibly TRBD2 for D (6 bases). This CDR3 is 15 amino acids long. The V end lost 4 bases, the J end lost 4 bases, and 13 bases lay between the germline ends. From germline, CDR1 is SEHNR and CDR2 FQNEAQ (reference sequence). DNA of the CDR3: TGTGCCAGCAGCTACGCTAGCGCCAGCACCGGGGAGCTGTTTTTT. The encoded protein is CASSYASASTGELFF.

The chain employs TRBV5-1 and TRBJ1-5; possible D gene TRBD1, 5 bases. CDR3 size: 16 residues. The V end was cut by 4 bases, the J end by 0 bases, with 14 bases between. Germline V gives CDR1 SGHRS, CDR2 YFSETQ. The CDR3 protein is CASSPGHGDSNQPQHF. CDR3 DNA sequence: TGCGCCAGCAGCCCGGGGCACGGGGATAGCAATCAGCCCCAGCATTTT.

The chain joins TRBV30 to TRBJ1-2; no firm D call. This CDR3 is 11 amino acids long. CDR1 and CDR2 from the germline V gene are GTSNPN and SVGIG (reference sequence). Trimming cost V 0 bases and J 1 base, with 0 bases left between them. CDR3 DNA sequence: TGTGCCTGGAGTGTTAACTATGGCTACACCTTC. Its protein product is CAWSVNYGYTF.

This clonotype appeared once. The rearrangement links TRBV7-9 to TRBJ2-1; tentative D call: TRBD1 (7 bases). Trimming pared 4 bases from V and 7 bases from J, leaving 20 bases between. The CDR3 extends over 16 amino acids. Looked up from germline, CDR1 is SEHNR and CDR2 is FQNEAQ (reference sequence). The CDR3 DNA reads TGTGCCAGCAGCTCCGCAGCCCTGACAGGGAGGAATGAGCAGTTCTTC. Translating it yields CASSSAALTGRNEQFF.

The chain links TRBV7-9 to TRBJ1-4; 7 bases match TRBD1. The CDR3 has 14 residues. Germline CDR1 and CDR2: SEHNR and FQNEAQ (reference sequence). V gave up 3 bases and J gave up 4 bases; unmatched junction bases: 2. CDR3 in DNA: TGTGCCAGCAGCTTGGGACAGCTTAATGAAAAACTGTTTTTT. This sequence encodes CASSLGQLNEKLFF.

This chain uses TRBV6-1 with TRBJ1-6; no firm D call. Trimming took off 8 bases at V and 5 bases at J, with 10 bases between the two ends. The V gene's germline CDR1 is MNHNS and CDR2 SASEGT. The CDR3 covers 13 residues. DNA of the CDR3: TGTGCCAGCCGGTCACAGCATAATTCACCCCTCCACTTT. Protein sequence: CASRSQHNSPLHF.

The rearrangement links TRBV6-1 to TRBJ2-7, with no clear D. The CDR3 spans 16 residues. The V and J ends lost 2 bases and 8 bases respectively, with 22 bases between them. Germline values: CDR1 MNHNS, CDR2 SASEGT. The CDR3 DNA is TGTGCCAGCAGTGAATCCCCCTCCCCCCTCTACATCAAGCAGTACTTC. Its protein product is CASSESPSPLYIKQYF.

J is TRBJ2-1 and V is TRBV11-3; D is unresolved. The germline CDR1 and CDR2 sequences are SGHNT and YENEEA. This CDR3 has 16 residues. V was trimmed by 6 bases and J by 0 bases, leaving 15 bases between them. CDR3 amino acids: CASSYNLQSSYNEQFF. The DNA of the CDR3 is TGTGCCAGCAGTTATAACCTTCAGAGCTCCTACAATGAGCAGTTCTTC.

The chain combines TRBV11-1 with TRBJ2-2; 7 bases align to TRBD1. This CDR3 region has 16 residues. Germline trimming cut 1 base from V and 1 base from J; bases unmatched to any gene: 3. Germline CDR1 and CDR2: SGHAT and FQDESV (reference sequence). CDR3 DNA: TGTGCCAGCAGCTTAGAGGGACAGTTGAACACCGGGGAGCTGTTTTTT. It specifies CASSLEGQLNTGELFF.

The J gene is TRBJ1-1, the V gene TRBV6-1; unclear D gene. Looked up from germline, CDR1 is MNHNS and CDR2 is SASEGT. The CDR3 is 12 residues long. V lost 10 bases and J lost 1, with 10 bases in between. This CDR3 is CATLGWNTEAFF. Written as DNA, the CDR3 is TGTGCCACCCTGGGGTGGAACACTGAAGCTTTCTTT.

In its sample, this clonotype was seen a few times. The genes are TRBV7-6 and TRBJ2-2; no reliable D call. This CDR3 comprises 16 residues. The V and J ends lost 5 bases and 0 bases respectively, with 13 bases between them. The germline V gene encodes CDR1 SGHVS and CDR2 FNYEAQ. This CDR3 is CASSRRVGTNTGELFF. The CDR3 DNA is TGTGCCAGCAGCCGCCGGGTAGGGACGAACACCGGGGAGCTGTTTTTT.

The chain links TRBV20-1 to TRBJ2-1, with TRBD1 identical over 10 bases. The CDR3 has 13 amino acids. The J segment lost 6 bases and the V segment lost 5 bases, leaving 4 bases of the junction unmatched. Germline CDR1 reads DFQATT; CDR2 reads SNEGSKA (reference sequence). The CDR3 loop reads CSASRDRGNEQFF. The CDR3 coding sequence is TGCAGTGCTTCCCGGGACAGGGGCAATGAGCAGTTCTTC.

A few counts support this clonotype. Here the CDR3 DNA reads TGTGCCAGCAGCCCACAACGCAATCAGCCCCAGCATTTT. Amino acid sequence: CASSPQRNQPQHF. This chain uses TRBV6-1 with TRBJ1-5; D remains ambiguous. Trimming removed 6 bases at V and 2 bases at J, with 8 bases between. The CDR3 is 13 residues long. Germline V lookup: CDR1 MNHNS, CDR2 SASEGT.

The chain links TRBV15 to TRBJ2-1; no clear D gene. The CDR3 contains 14 residues. Trimming shortened V by 1 base and J by 2 bases, and 6 bases separated the two germline ends. Germline CDR1 and CDR2: LNHNV and YYDKDF (reference sequence). The CDR3 DNA reads as TGTGCCACCAGCAGAGGTGGGGCCTACAATGAGCAGTTCTTC. This encodes CATSRGGAYNEQFF.

For the CDR3, the DNA is TGTGCCAGTAATTTGATGACCACTAGCGGGGAAAACAATGAGCAGTTCTTC. This gives the protein CASNLMTTSGENNEQFF. The rearrangement links TRBV19 to TRBJ2-1; 10 nucleotides agree with TRBD2. Germline CDR1 is LNHDA and CDR2 is SQIVND (reference sequence). The V gene end was trimmed by 7 bases and the J gene end by 5 bases; junction bases not matched to a gene: 14. This CDR3 has 17 residues.

Only a few counts were recorded for this clonotype. The rearrangement joins TRBV20-1 to TRBJ1-5; D is uncertain. This CDR3 is built from 11 residues. Germline-derived CDR1 and CDR2 are DFQATT and SNEGSKA (reference sequence). V lost 0 bases, J lost 12 bases, and 9 bases lay in between. The CDR3 bases are TGCAGTGCTAGAGATAGGGCGTTCCAGCATTTT. It is translated as CSARDRAFQHF.

In this sample, this clonotype turned up a few times. The chain is built from TRBV12-3 or TRBV12-4 and TRBJ1-1; D not resolved. This CDR3 contains 13 residues. V shed 7 bases and J shed 1 base, with 10 bases lying between them. CDR3 loop: CASTSRKNTEAFF. The CDR3 coding sequence is TGTGCCAGCACTTCACGGAAGAACACTGAAGCTTTCTTT.

This chain connects TRBV7-2 to TRBJ1-6, with TRBD1 identical over 7 bases. V shed 0 bases and J 15 bases; nucleotides not matched to a gene: 8. CDR1 and CDR2 (germline): SGHTA, FQGNSA. This CDR3 has 14 amino acids. DNA for the CDR3: TGTGCCAGCAGCTTAGCAGCAAGGACAGGCGACCTCCACTTT. Its protein product is CASSLAARTGDLHF.

The chain is built from TRBV11-2 and TRBJ1-1, with TRBD1 matching over 9 bases. Germline CDR1 and CDR2: SGHAT and FQNNGV. The CDR3 extends over 16 amino acids. V shed 5 bases, J shed 6 bases, and the junction held 13 bases outside the gene matches. CDR3 nucleotide sequence: TGTGCCAGCAGCCGGGACAGGGAACCCTCCCCTCCTGAAGCTTTCTTT. It specifies CASSRDREPSPPEAFF.